This record looks at one T cell receptor beta chain sequence and its context. Other nucleotide sequences in the sample specify the same CDR3. The CDR3 extends over 12 amino acids. The germline V and J ends were trimmed by 1 base and 6 bases, with 7 bases remaining between them. Germline V CDR1 and CDR2: SEHNR, FQNEAQ (reference sequence). The record originates from a study of shared clonotypes between healthy human individuals. Assay: immunoSEQ multiplex PCR; the TCRdb copy retains only in-frame clones and omits some. Here the sample spans around 690,000 clones, 90% being singletons. This sequence originates from a man aged 18 to 30 in good health. Some clones in this sample may be carry-over from other donors' samples. The V gene is TRBV7-9, the J gene TRBJ2-7; the D gene could be TRBD1 or TRBD2 (5 bases each). The sample consisted of memory CD8+ T cells from PBMCs. Subset reported: CD45RO+ cells pooled with CCR7-negative TemRA cells. CDR3 amino acids: CASSLGGSEQYF. The CDR3 DNA sequence: TGTGCCAGCAGCTTAGGGGGGAGCGAGCAGTACTTC.